A single sample is the source of the 18 T cell receptor beta chains below, sequenced in a study of T cells after yellow fever vaccination. Each CDR3 protein is one row after TCRdb ran MiXCR on the 5' RACE reads. The sample yields roughly 340,000 distinct CDR3 sequences, around 3.9% seen once. This sample comprised PBMCs, obtained 5 days after the yellow fever booster vaccination. Receptor source: a man younger than 35 who received the YFV17D yellow fever vaccine.

This clonotype was counted ten times or more. The V call is TRBV5-1, the J call TRBJ2-3; a possible D gene is TRBD2 (5 bases). The CDR3 has 13 amino acids. V was cut by 4 bases and J by 4 bases, with 10 bases left in between. Germline values: CDR1 SGHRS, CDR2 YFSETQ. The CDR3 coding sequence is TGCGCCAGCAGCAGCGAGGGCGCAGATACGCAGTATTTT. Its translation: CASSSEGADTQYF.

This clonotype has just a few counts. The chain links TRBV20-1 to TRBJ2-1; D is ambiguous. This CDR3 is 11 amino acids long. Trimming removed 3 bases at V and 10 bases at J, with 10 bases between. Germline CDR1 and CDR2: DFQATT and SNEGSKA (reference sequence). As DNA, the CDR3 is TGCAGTGCTAGTCTACTACGGGAGCAGTTCTTC. As protein: CSASLLREQFF.

This clonotype was recorded many times. This chain connects TRBV7-6 to TRBJ2-7; D is possibly TRBD1 (7 bases). The V end lost 5 bases, the J end lost 7 bases, and 18 bases lay between the germline ends. This CDR3 is 14 amino acids long. Germline-derived CDR1 and CDR2 are SGHVS and FNYEAQ. The CDR3 region is CASSGGGGQEEQYV. For the CDR3, the DNA is TGTGCCAGCAGCGGAGGAGGGGGCCAAGAAGAGCAGTACGTC.

There are many counts of this clonotype. The V and J genes are TRBV6-6 and TRBJ2-7, with 7 positions matching TRBD2. Germline V gives CDR1 MNHNY, CDR2 SVGAGI (reference sequence). The V and J ends lost 5 bases and 4 bases, in that order; junction bases with no gene match: 11. This CDR3 has 15 amino acids. The CDR3 loop reads CASSPIKAGFYEQYV. CDR3 nucleotides: TGTGCCAGCAGTCCCATCAAAGCGGGGTTTTACGAGCAGTACGTC.

This clonotype was detected only a few times. This chain joins TRBV12-3 or TRBV12-4 and TRBJ2-5; D gene ambiguous. Trimming took 2 bases from V and 1 from J, leaving 11 bases between them. The CDR3 runs 15 residues. The CDR3 DNA reads TGTGCCAGCAGTTTAAGTAGATGGTTCCAAGAGACCCAGTACTTC. Encoded protein: CASSLSRWFQETQYF.

This chain connects TRBV5-1 to TRBJ2-5; possibly TRBD2 for D (6 bases). V lost 0 bases to trimming and J lost 2 bases, with 17 bases between them. The CDR3 totals 17 residues. CDR1 and CDR2 from the germline V gene are SGHRS and YFSETQ. The CDR3 is CASSLGARGRGQETQYF. CDR3 coding DNA: TGCGCCAGCAGCTTGGGGGCGCGGGGAAGGGGTCAAGAGACCCAGTACTTC.

In DNA form, the CDR3 reads TGTGCCAGCAGCAGTAGCGGGGGCCTGAACACCGGGGAGCTGTTTTTT. This gives the protein CASSSSGGLNTGELFF. The chain uses TRBV11-2 and TRBJ2-2, with 9 bases aligning to TRBD2. CDR3 length equals 16 residues. The germline CDR1 and CDR2 sequences are SGHAT and FQNNGV. V gave up 5 bases and J gave up 1 base; unmatched junction bases: 5.

This clonotype was seen at least ten times. This rearrangement joins TRBV5-1 to TRBJ2-6; tentatively, D is TRBD2 (5 bases). Trimming removed 5 bases from V and 0 bases from J, with 15 bases in between. The CDR3 loop spans 17 amino acids. CDR1 is SGHRS and CDR2 is YFSETQ in the germline V gene. CDR3 residues: CASRPRGFFSGANVLTF. CDR3 bases: TGCGCCAGCAGGCCTAGAGGGTTCTTCTCTGGGGCCAACGTCCTGACTTTC.

This clonotype has a count of ten or more. V gene TRBV19 combines with J gene TRBJ1-5; D possibly corresponds to TRBD1 (6 bases). Trimming removed 4 bases at V and 9 bases at J, with 13 bases between. Germline CDR1 is LNHDA and CDR2 is SQIVND (reference sequence). The CDR3 has 13 residues. In nucleotides, the CDR3 is TGTGCCAGTAGTACGGGGACATTCATGCCCCAGCATTTT. As protein: CASSTGTFMPQHF.

The table lists this clonotype with many counts. The V and J genes are TRBV3-1 and TRBJ2-2, with 10 bases aligning to TRBD2. Looked up from germline, CDR1 is LGHDT and CDR2 is YNNKEL (reference sequence). With V trimmed by 1 base and J by 5 bases, 4 bases remained unmatched. The length of the CDR3 is 16 residues. The CDR3: CASSQGLAGATGELFF. As DNA, the CDR3 is TGTGCCAGCAGCCAAGGTCTAGCGGGAGCAACCGGGGAGCTGTTTTTT.

This clonotype was found many times. The chain combines TRBV24-1 with TRBJ1-2, with D unresolved. CDR1 and CDR2 (germline): KGHDR, SFDVKD. The germline V and J ends were trimmed by 4 bases and 1 base, with 6 bases remaining between them. The CDR3 length is 13 residues. The CDR3 DNA is TGTGCCACCAGTGAAACAAATAACTATGGCTACACCTTC. Amino acid sequence: CATSETNNYGYTF.

This clonotype was seen many times. The chain is built from TRBV7-2 and TRBJ1-1; no clear D gene. Germline V gene sequence: CDR1 SGHTA, CDR2 FQGNSA. The CDR3 runs to 13 residues. Trimming removed 3 bases from V and 0 bases from J, with 5 bases in between. CDR3 coding DNA: TGTGCCAGCAGCTTCGCCGTGAACACTGAAGCTTTCTTT. Translated, it gives CASSFAVNTEAFF.

This clonotype was found many times. The gene calls are TRBV3-1 and TRBJ2-4; TRBD2 matches 8 bases. Unmatched junction bases numbered 5, after V lost 4 bases and J lost 3 bases. The CDR3 contains 15 residues. Looked up from germline, CDR1 is LGHDT and CDR2 is YNNKEL (reference sequence). In DNA, the CDR3 is TGTGCCAGCAGCCCGATAGCGGGGAACAAAAACATTCAGTACTTC. This translates into CASSPIAGNKNIQYF.

This clonotype was observed at least ten times. The chain joins TRBV7-8 to TRBJ2-3; no reliable D call. The length of the CDR3 is 15 residues. V lost 4 bases, J lost 0 bases, and 11 bases lay in between. Germline lookup yields CDR1 SGHVS and CDR2 FQNEAQ. CDR3 amino acids: CASSSSRLSTDTQYF. DNA of the CDR3: TGTGCCAGCAGCTCCAGTCGATTAAGCACAGATACGCAGTATTTT.

This clonotype was recorded at least ten times. The CDR3 reads CASSYHGRASGANVLTF. In DNA form, the CDR3 reads TGTGCCAGCAGTTACCACGGACGGGCCTCTGGGGCCAACGTCCTGACTTTC. The chain employs TRBV6-6 and TRBJ2-6; D not certain. V was shortened by 2 bases and J by 0 bases, with 11 bases between the two germline ends. Germline CDR1 MNHNY, CDR2 SVGAGI (reference sequence). This CDR3 has 17 amino acids.

In its sample, this clonotype was seen many times. The CDR3 bases are TGCGCCAGCAGCCAAGAAGGTACGGCGGAGACCCAGTACTTC. Translated: CASSQEGTAETQYF. V and J are TRBV4-3 and TRBJ2-5; D is ambiguous. The germline V gene encodes CDR1 LGHNA and CDR2 YSLEER. Trimming pared 0 bases from V and 5 bases from J, leaving 10 bases between. The CDR3 consists of 14 residues.

This clonotype counts as medium-sized (0.01 to 0.1%). This chain joins TRBV7-2 and TRBJ2-3; 8 positions agree with TRBD2. This CDR3 region has 15 residues. The V gene's germline CDR1 is SGHTA and CDR2 FQGNSA. V lost 5 bases and J lost 1; bases outside the gene matches: 5. The CDR3 is CASSVGLARTDTQYF. CDR3 sequence (DNA): TGTGCCAGCAGCGTTGGACTAGCCCGCACAGATACGCAGTATTTT.

This clonotype was observed a few times. V is TRBV18 and J is TRBJ1-4; possible D gene TRBD1, 5 bases. The germline V gene has CDR1 KGHSH and CDR2 LQKENI. CDR3 size: 14 residues. V lost 3 bases to trimming and J lost 8 bases, with 13 bases between them. This CDR3 is CASSPSHGGEKLFF. In DNA, the CDR3 is TGTGCCAGCTCACCGAGCCACGGGGGGGAAAAACTGTTTTTT.